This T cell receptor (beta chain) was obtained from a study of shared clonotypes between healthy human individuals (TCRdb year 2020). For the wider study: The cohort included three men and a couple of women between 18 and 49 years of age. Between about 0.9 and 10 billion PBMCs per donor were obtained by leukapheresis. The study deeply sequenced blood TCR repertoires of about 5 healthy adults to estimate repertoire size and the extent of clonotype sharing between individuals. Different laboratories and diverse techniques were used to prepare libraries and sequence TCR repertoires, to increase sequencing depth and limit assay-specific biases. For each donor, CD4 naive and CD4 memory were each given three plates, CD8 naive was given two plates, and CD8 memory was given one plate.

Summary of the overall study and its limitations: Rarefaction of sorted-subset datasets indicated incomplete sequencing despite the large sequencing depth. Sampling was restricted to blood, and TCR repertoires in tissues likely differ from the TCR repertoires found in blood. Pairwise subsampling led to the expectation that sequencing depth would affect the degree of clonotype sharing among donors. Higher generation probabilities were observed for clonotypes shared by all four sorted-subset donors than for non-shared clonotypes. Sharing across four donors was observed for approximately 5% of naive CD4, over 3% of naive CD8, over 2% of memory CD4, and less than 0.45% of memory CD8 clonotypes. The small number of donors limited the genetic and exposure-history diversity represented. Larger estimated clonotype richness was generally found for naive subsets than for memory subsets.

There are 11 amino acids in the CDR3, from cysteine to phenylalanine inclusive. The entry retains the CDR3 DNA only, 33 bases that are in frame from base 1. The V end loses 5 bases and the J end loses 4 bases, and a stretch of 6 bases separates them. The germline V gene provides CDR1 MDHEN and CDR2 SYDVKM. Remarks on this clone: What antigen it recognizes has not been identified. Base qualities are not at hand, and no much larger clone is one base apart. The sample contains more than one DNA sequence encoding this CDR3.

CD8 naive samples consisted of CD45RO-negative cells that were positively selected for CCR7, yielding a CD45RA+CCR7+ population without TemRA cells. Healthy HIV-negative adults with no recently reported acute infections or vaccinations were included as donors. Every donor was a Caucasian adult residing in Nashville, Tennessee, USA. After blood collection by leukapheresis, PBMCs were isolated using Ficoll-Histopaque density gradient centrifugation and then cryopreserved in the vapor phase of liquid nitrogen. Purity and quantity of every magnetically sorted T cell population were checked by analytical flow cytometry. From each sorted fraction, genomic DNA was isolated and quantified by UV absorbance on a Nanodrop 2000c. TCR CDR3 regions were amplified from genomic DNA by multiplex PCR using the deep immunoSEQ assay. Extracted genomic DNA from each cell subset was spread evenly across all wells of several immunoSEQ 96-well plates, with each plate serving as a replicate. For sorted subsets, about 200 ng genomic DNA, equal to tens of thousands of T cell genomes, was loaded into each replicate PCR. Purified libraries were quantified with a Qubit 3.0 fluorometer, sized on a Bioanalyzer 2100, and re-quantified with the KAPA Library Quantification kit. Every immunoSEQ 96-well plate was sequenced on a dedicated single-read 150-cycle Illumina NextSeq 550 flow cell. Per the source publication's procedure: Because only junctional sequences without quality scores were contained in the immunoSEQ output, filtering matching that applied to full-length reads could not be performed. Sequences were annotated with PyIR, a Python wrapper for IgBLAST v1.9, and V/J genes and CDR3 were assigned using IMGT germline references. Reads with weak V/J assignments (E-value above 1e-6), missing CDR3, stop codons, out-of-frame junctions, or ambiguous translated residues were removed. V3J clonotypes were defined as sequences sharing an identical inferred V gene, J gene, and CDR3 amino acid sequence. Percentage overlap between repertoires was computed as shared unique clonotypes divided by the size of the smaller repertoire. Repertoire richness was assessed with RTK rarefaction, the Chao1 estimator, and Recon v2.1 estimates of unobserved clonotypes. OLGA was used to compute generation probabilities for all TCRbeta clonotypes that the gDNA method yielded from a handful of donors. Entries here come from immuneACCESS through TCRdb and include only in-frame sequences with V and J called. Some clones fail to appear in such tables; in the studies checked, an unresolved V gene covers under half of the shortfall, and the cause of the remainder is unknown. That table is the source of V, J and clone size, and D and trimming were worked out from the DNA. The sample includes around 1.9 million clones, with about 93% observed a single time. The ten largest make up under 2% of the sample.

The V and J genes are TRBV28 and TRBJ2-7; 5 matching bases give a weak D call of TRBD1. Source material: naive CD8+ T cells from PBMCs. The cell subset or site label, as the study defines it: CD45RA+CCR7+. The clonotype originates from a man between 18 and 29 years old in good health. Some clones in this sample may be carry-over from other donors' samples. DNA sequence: TGTGCCAGCAGTCCAGGGTACGAGCAGTACTTC. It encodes CASSPGYEQYF. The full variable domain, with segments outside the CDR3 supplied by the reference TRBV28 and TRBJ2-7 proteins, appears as DVKVTQSSRYLVKRTGEKVFLECVQDMDHENMFWYRQDPGLGLRLIYFSYDVKMKEKGDIPEGYSVSREKKERFSLILESASTNQTSMYLCASSPGYEQYFGPGTRLTVT.